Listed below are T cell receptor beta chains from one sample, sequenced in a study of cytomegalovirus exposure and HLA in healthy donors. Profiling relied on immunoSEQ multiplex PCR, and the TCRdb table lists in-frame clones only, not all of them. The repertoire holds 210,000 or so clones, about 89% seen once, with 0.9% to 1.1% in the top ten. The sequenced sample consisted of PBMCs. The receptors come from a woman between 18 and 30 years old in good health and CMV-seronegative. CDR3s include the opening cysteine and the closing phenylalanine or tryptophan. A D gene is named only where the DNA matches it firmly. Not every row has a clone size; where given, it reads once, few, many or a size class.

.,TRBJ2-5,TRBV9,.,TGTGCCAGCAGCGTAGATCCGGGGGATCCAGTTGACCAGTACTTC,CASSVDPGDPVDQYF
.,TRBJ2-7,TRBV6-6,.,TGTGCCAGCAGTTACTCGTTAGAGCAGTACTTC,CASSYSLEQYF
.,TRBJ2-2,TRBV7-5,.,TGTGTCAGAAGCTTAGACGGAGCGAACACCGGGGAGCTGTTTTTT,CVRSLDGANTGELFF
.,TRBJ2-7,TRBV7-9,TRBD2,TGTGCCAGCAGCTTACTCGGTCGGGGGGGATTCTCCTACGAGCAGTACTTC,CASSLLGRGGFSYEQYF
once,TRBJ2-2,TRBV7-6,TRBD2,TGTGCCAGCAGCTTAGAAAGGGCGGGAGTTGGCGGGGAGCTGTTTTTT,CASSLERAGVGGELFF
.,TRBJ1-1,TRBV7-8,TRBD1,TGTGCCAGCAGCTTAGGGGCCAGGGGGCCCACTGAAGCTTTCTTT,CASSLGARGPTEAFF
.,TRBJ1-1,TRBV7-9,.,TGTGCCAGCAGCTTAGGGTATGGGGAGTACACTGAAGCTTTCTTT,CASSLGYGEYTEAFF
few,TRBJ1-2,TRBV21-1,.,TGTGCCAGCGCGACCGTACCAACTTACAGGGTTGGCTATGGCTACACCTTC,CASATVPTYRVGYGYTF
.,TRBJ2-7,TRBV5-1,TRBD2,TGCGCCAGCAGCTCGTCGGGGGGTGCAGCGAACGAGCAGTACTTC,CASSSSGGAANEQYF
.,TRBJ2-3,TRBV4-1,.,TGCGCCAGCAGACCAACAGGAGGGAGCACAGATACGCAGTATTTT,CASRPTGGSTDTQYF
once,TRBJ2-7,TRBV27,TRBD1,TGTGCCAGCAGTCCGACTATAGGGACAGGGAGGAGCTCCTACGAGCAGTACTTC,CASSPTIGTGRSSYEQYF
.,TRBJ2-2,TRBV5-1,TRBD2,TGCGCCAGCAGCTCACTAGCGGGAGACACCGGGGAGCTGTTTTTT,CASSSLAGDTGELFF
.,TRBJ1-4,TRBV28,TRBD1,TGTGCCAGCAGTTCTCACGGGACAGGGGGCGAAAAACTGTTTTTT,CASSSHGTGGEKLFF
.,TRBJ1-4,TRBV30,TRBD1,TGTGCCTTGGAACCGGGACAGGGTGAAAAACTGTTTTTT,CALEPGQGEKLFF
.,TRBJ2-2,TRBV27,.,TGTGCCAGCAGTTTATTTCTCCGGGAGCGTCCCGGGGAGCTGTTTTTT,CASSLFLRERPGELFF
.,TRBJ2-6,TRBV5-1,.,TGCGCCAGCAGCTCTCTTTTGGCCTCTGGGGCCAACGTCCTGACTTTC,CASSSLLASGANVLTF